The present TCR beta chain was sequenced within a study of graft-versus-host responses after intestinal transplantation. Study information: All recipients were transplanted with multivisceral, liver-intestinal, or isolated intestinal grafts. The whole recipient group had anti-thymocyte globulin induction followed by tacrolimus and steroids for around 3 years. Study-wide points: Present in recipient marrow, GvH clones included some that appeared first in ileum or blood. Within allografts, high graft-versus-host to host-versus-graft clonal ratios were seen among patients with graft-donor T cell macrochimerism.

Here immunoSEQ multiplex PCR was the method, and the copy in TCRdb shows in-frame clones only, minus some. The sample lists around 45,000 clones; 85% to 95% were seen once. As concerns this clone: As yet, its antigen is unknown.

With 7 bases clipped from V and 2 bases from J, the junction kept 9 bases outside the gene matches. CDR3 size: 15 residues. Germline lookup yields CDR1 MNHEY and CDR2 SVGAGI. This clonotype originated in a human patient who received an intestinal transplant, so some T cells may come from the graft donor. Sequenced here: PBMCs, sampled 335 days after intestinal transplant. The chain couples TRBV6-5 to TRBJ1-1; 8 nucleotides line up with TRBD1. CDR3 bases: TGTGCCAGCAATTCCCAGGGGGCGGGCAACACTGAAGCTTTCTTT. It codes for CASNSQGAGNTEAFF.